This T cell receptor (beta chain) was recorded in a study of T cells in Graves' hyperthyroidism and ophthalmopathy. Absence of ophthalmopathy progression within 18 months defined stable Graves' hyperthyroidism. Those with hyperthyroidism were 18 to 65 years old, newly diagnosed, and ill for under 2 months. The germline V gene encodes CDR1 DFQATT and CDR2 SNEGSKA (reference sequence). V shed 4 bases and J shed 4 bases, with 11 bases lying between them. The CDR3 has 13 amino acids. Findings and limits, study-wide: For ophthalmopathy, model prediction preceded onset by a median about 6 months.

Remarks on this clonotype: Its antigen is undetermined.

Amplification of TCR beta CDR3 regions was performed using RNA transcripts as template. First-round RT-PCR with HTBI primers amplified the TCR CDR3 region. TCRdb reprocessed the multiplex PCR reads with MiXCR, giving one entry per CDR3 protein. Among around 620,000 distinct CDR3 sequences, about 16% were seen once, and the ten largest hold around 4%. The V and J genes are TRBV20-1 and TRBJ1-5; D unresolved. Material for sequencing was blood. The receptor was derived from a woman aged 25 to 39 with Graves' hyperthyroidism. DNA of the CDR3: TGCAGTGCTAAGGAGGGTGGGAATCAGCCCCAGCATTTT. It is translated as CSAKEGGNQPQHF.